Following are 24 T cell receptor beta chains from one sample sequenced in a study of blood T cell repertoires in COVID-19. Only in-frame clones appear in the TCRdb table, and some are missing; sequencing was by immunoSEQ multiplex PCR. The sample holds approximately 98,000 clones, about 85% seen once. Sequences were obtained from peripheral blood. The receptors were sampled from a woman in her 70s with acute or convalescent COVID-19.

This clone has a single count. The chain is built from TRBV4-1 and TRBJ2-5; 10 nucleotides agree with TRBD1. In germline, CDR1 is MGHRA, CDR2 YSYEKL. The CDR3 spans 14 residues. Trimming took 5 bases from V and 5 from J; bases not matched to a gene: 5. As DNA, the CDR3 is TGCGCCAGCAGCAGACCGGGACAGGGGGAGACCCAGTACTTC. It is translated as CASSRPGQGETQYF.

The CDR3 spells CASSPPGRSGYTF. For the CDR3, the DNA is TGTGCCAGCAGCCCCCCCGGGAGGAGCGGCTACACCTTC. This rearrangement joins TRBV5-6 to TRBJ1-2; D remains ambiguous. The CDR3 is made up of 13 amino acids. Trimming pared 4 bases from V and 8 bases from J, leaving 15 bases between. Germline lookup yields CDR1 SGHDT and CDR2 YYEEEE.

As concerns this clone: One end of the junction is discordant with germline, which a read error may explain. The V gene is TRBV6-5, the J gene TRBJ1-2; possibly TRBD1 for D (5 bases). The CDR3 is 13 amino acids. Germline assignment: CDR1 MNHEY and CDR2 SVGAGI. The CDR3 region has the DNA TGTGCCAGCACCCCACAGGCGGGGGGTGGCTACATCTTC. The encoded protein is CASTPQAGGGYIF.

The gene calls are TRBV29-1 and TRBJ2-3, with 10 bases identical to TRBD2. The CDR3 consists of 17 residues. V gave up 6 bases and J gave up 0 bases; unmatched junction bases: 12. Germline values: CDR1 SQVTM, CDR2 ANQGSEA. This CDR3 reads CSVLPYLAGESTDTQYF. The CDR3 nucleotides read TGCAGCGTGCTGCCCTATCTAGCGGGAGAAAGCACAGATACGCAGTATTTT.

J is TRBJ1-4 and V is TRBV5-1, with D uncertain. Germline assignment: CDR1 SGHRS and CDR2 YFSETQ. This CDR3 is built from 14 residues. V lost 2 bases and J lost 4, with 9 bases in between. CDR3 sequence: CASSLGESNEKLFF. In nucleotides, the CDR3 is TGCGCCAGCAGCTTAGGAGAGAGTAATGAAAAACTGTTTTTT.

This clone was found once. The chain employs TRBV5-1 and TRBJ1-1; 12 bases map to TRBD1. Germline CDR1 and CDR2: SGHRS and YFSETQ. The CDR3 has 14 residues. V lost 3 bases to trimming and J lost 11 bases; unmatched junction nucleotides: 8. CDR3 DNA: TGCGCCAGCAGCTCCGGGACAGGGGGCGCCGGGGCTTTCTTT. It codes for CASSSGTGGAGAFF.

The rearrangement joins TRBV5-3 to TRBJ2-7; 8 nucleotides line up with TRBD2. TRBV5-3 is an open reading frame, and its role is uncertain. This CDR3 has 15 amino acids. The trim removed 3 bases at V and 2 bases at J, leaving 7 bases unmatched. CDR3 nucleotide sequence: TGTGCCAGAAGCTCGAGCGGGGGTACACCCTACGAGCAGTACGTC. It specifies CARSSSGGTPYEQYV.

This clone turned up a few times. The V gene is TRBV14, the J gene TRBJ2-5, with D perhaps matching TRBD2 (7 bases). This CDR3 comprises 17 residues. V lost 0 bases, J lost 1 base, and 15 bases lay in between. CDR1 and CDR2 (germline): SGHDN, FVKESK. CDR3 amino acids: CASSQDPGGGPQETQYF. The CDR3 nucleotides are TGTGCCAGCAGCCAAGATCCTGGGGGGGGGCCCCAAGAGACCCAGTACTTC.

This chain connects TRBV5-1 to TRBJ2-3; D may be TRBD2 (6 bases). The germline gives CDR1 SGHRS, CDR2 YFSETQ. The ends were cut back, 0 bases at V and 2 bases at J, with 10 bases in the middle. The CDR3 is made up of 15 amino acids. This chain's CDR3 is CASSLAGGHTDTQYF. CDR3 coding DNA: TGCGCCAGCAGCTTGGCCGGGGGTCACACAGATACGCAGTATTTT.

V gene TRBV18 combines with J gene TRBJ1-5, with D possibly TRBD1 on 5 matching bases. The CDR3 is made up of 15 amino acids. V shed 6 bases and J shed 2 bases, with 14 bases lying between them. CDR1 KGHSH and CDR2 LQKENI come from the germline V gene. CDR3 amino acids: CASSLGLSRNQPQHF. The CDR3 nucleotides are TGTGCCAGCTCTTTGGGACTGTCACGCAATCAGCCCCAGCATTTT.

The rearrangement links TRBV5-1 to TRBJ1-6; 9 positions agree with TRBD1. Germline assignment: CDR1 SGHRS and CDR2 YFSETQ. The CDR3 has 15 amino acids. Trimming cost V 3 bases and J 7 bases; bases outside gene matches: 5. In nucleotides, the CDR3 is TGCGCCAGCAGCTGGAGGACAGGGGAGAATTCACCCCTCCACTTT. Encoded protein: CASSWRTGENSPLHF.

The chain employs TRBV6-1 and TRBJ1-2; TRBD1 aligns across 7 bases. The CDR3 spans 16 residues. Looked up from germline, CDR1 is MNHNS and CDR2 is SASEGT. V trimming: 4 bases; J trimming: 7 bases; junction bases outside the gene matches: 15. The CDR3 nucleotides read TGTGCCAGCAGTGTTACCCGGACAGGCCTATCCTCTGGCTACACCTTC. Encoded protein: CASSVTRTGLSSGYTF.

The CDR3 region is CASSPVRINYGYTF. The CDR3 DNA sequence: TGTGCCAGCAGCCCAGTGAGGATCAACTATGGCTACACCTTC. The V and J genes are TRBV5-6 and TRBJ1-2; no clear D gene. CDR1 is SGHDT, CDR2 YYEEEE, per germline. The CDR3 runs 14 residues. Between the trimmed V and J ends, which lost 4 bases and 2 bases, there was a span of 12 bases.

V is TRBV6-5 and J is TRBJ2-1; 11 bases map to TRBD2. The junction had 4 bases not matched to a gene; V was cut back by 5 bases and J by 4 bases. The V gene's germline CDR1 is MNHEY and CDR2 SVGAGI. This CDR3 has 15 amino acids. CDR3 region: CASSHVAGGYNEQFF. In nucleotides, the CDR3 is TGTGCCAGCAGTCACGTAGCGGGGGGGTACAATGAGCAGTTCTTC.

The chain couples TRBV24-1 to TRBJ1-5; D ambiguous. Looked up from germline, CDR1 is KGHDR and CDR2 is SFDVKD. The CDR3 is made up of 15 amino acids. V gave up 2 bases and J gave up 3 bases, with 10 bases separating them. CDR3 sequence reads: CATSDSDGINQPQHF. CDR3 nucleotide sequence: TGTGCCACCAGTGATTCGGACGGGATCAATCAGCCCCAGCATTTT.

V gene TRBV5-1 combines with J gene TRBJ1-2; D gene unclear. Germline V gives CDR1 SGHRS, CDR2 YFSETQ. There are 12 residues in the CDR3. V was cut by 5 bases and J by 7 bases, with 12 bases left in between. CDR3 coding DNA: TGCGCCAGCAGGGGGTGGGGAGCTGGCTACACCTTC. Encoded protein: CASRGWGAGYTF.

The V gene is TRBV5-1, the J gene TRBJ2-1; TRBD2 agrees at 12 bases. Germline values: CDR1 SGHRS, CDR2 YFSETQ. The CDR3 extends over 18 amino acids. V trimming: 1 base; J trimming: 6 bases; junction bases outside the gene matches: 11. Here the CDR3 DNA reads TGCGCCAGCAGCTTGTTGGCTAGCGGGGGGGCTTTGGGCAATGAGCAGTTCTTC. The encoded protein is CASSLLASGGALGNEQFF. The full variable domain, in which reference TRBV5-1 and TRBJ2-1 provide the parts outside the CDR3, is KAGVTQTPRYLIKTRGQQVTLSCSPISGHRSVSWYQQTPGQGLQFLFEYFSETQRNKGNFPGRFSGRQFSNSRSEMNVSTLELGDSALYLCASSLLASGGALGNEQFFGPGTRLTVL.

The V gene is TRBV7-2, the J gene TRBJ1-2, with a weak D call TRBD1 (6 bases). Germline CDR1 and CDR2: SGHTA and FQGNSA. V gave up 5 bases and J gave up 5 bases, with 18 bases separating them. The CDR3 runs 15 residues. The CDR3 loop reads CASSQERSDSYGYTF. Here the CDR3 DNA reads TGTGCCAGCAGCCAAGAAAGATCGGACAGTTATGGCTACACCTTC.

V gene TRBV5-4 combines with J gene TRBJ1-1; 8 nucleotides agree with TRBD1. The CDR3 totals 15 residues. CDR1 is SGHNT, CDR2 YYREEE, per germline (reference sequence). Unmatched junction bases numbered 5, after V lost 4 bases and J lost 0 bases. The CDR3 nucleotides are TGTGCCAGCAGCCGGGGGACAGGCGTGAACACTGAAGCTTTCTTT. Amino acids: CASSRGTGVNTEAFF. Looking up the rest from reference TRBV5-4 and TRBJ1-1 gives the full variable domain: ETGVTQSPTHLIKTRGQQVTLRCSSQSGHNTVSWYQQALGQGPQFIFQYYREEENGRGNFPPRFSGLQFPNYSSELNVNALELDDSALYLCASSRGTGVNTEAFFGQGTRLTVV.

The rearrangement uses TRBV19 and TRBJ1-5; D perhaps matches TRBD1 (5 bases). The V gene's germline CDR1 is LNHDA and CDR2 SQIVND (reference sequence). This CDR3 is built from 16 residues. V was trimmed by 0 bases and J by 0 bases, leaving 9 bases between them. CDR3 nucleotides: TGTGCCAGTAGTATAGACGGGACTGTTAGCAATCAGCCCCAGCATTTT. This codes for CASSIDGTVSNQPQHF.

V is TRBV3-1 (or the pseudogene TRBV3-2) and J is TRBJ1-5, with D possibly being TRBD1 (6 bases). Germline V gene sequence: CDR1 LGHDT, CDR2 YNNKEL (reference sequence). The CDR3 has 13 amino acids. V dropped 1 base and J dropped 9 bases, with 10 bases sitting between them. The CDR3 spells CASSQGTETPQHF. In DNA form, the CDR3 reads TGTGCCAGCAGCCAAGGGACAGAAACGCCCCAGCATTTT.

The V gene is TRBV6-6, the J gene TRBJ2-7; no clear D gene. Germline CDR1 reads MNHNY; CDR2 reads SVGAGI (reference sequence). The CDR3 is made up of 11 amino acids. The V end was cut by 6 bases, the J end by 2 bases, with 5 bases between. The CDR3 sequence: CASSPTYEQYF. The CDR3 DNA reads TGTGCCAGCAGCCCCACCTACGAGCAGTACTTC.

The chain uses TRBV12-3 or TRBV12-4 and TRBJ2-2; D might be TRBD2 (6 bases). Trimming removed 6 bases from V and 6 bases from J, with 11 bases in between. There are 13 residues in the CDR3. The CDR3 bases are TGTGCCAGCAGACCGACGGGGGCCGGGGAGCTGTTTTTT. It is translated as CASRPTGAGELFF.

This sequence joins TRBV5-1 and TRBJ1-1; D remains ambiguous. The CDR3 runs to 14 residues. Per germline, CDR1 SGHRS and CDR2 YFSETQ. Trimming took 3 bases from V and 8 from J, leaving 17 bases between them. For the CDR3, the DNA is TGCGCCAGCAGCTCGGGATCCAGTACAGAAGAAGCTTTCTTT. Its translation is CASSSGSSTEEAFF.